This entry is about one T cell receptor beta chain. The data derive from a study of technical replicates of blood from several donors. Repertoires were generated with immunoSEQ multiplex PCR, while TCRdb's copy carries only in-frame clones and drops some. Of more than 65,000 clones in the sample, approximately 88% are singletons; the top ten hold roughly 4.8%. The CDR3 has 15 residues. V shed 3 bases, J shed 0 bases, and the junction held 2 bases outside the gene matches. Germline CDR1 and CDR2: MGHRA and YSYEKL. This sequence originates from a human donor in good health. Some clones in this sample may be carry-over from other donors' samples. The sequencing sample was made of PBMCs. This rearrangement joins TRBV4-1 to TRBJ2-1; the match to TRBD2 covers 7 bases. CDR3 residues: CASSQERDSYNEQFF. CDR3 in DNA: TGCGCCAGCAGCCAGGAGCGGGACTCCTACAATGAGCAGTTCTTC.